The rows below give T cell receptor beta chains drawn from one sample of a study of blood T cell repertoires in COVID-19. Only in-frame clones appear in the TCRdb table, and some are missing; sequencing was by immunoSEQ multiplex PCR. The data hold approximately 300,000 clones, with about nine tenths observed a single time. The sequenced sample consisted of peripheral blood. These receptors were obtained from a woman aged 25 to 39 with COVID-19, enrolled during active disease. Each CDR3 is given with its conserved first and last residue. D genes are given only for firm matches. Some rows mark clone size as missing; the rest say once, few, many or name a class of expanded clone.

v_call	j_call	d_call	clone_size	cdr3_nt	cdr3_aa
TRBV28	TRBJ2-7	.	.	TGTGCCAGCAGTTTATTCAGGGCCTACGAGCAGTACTTC	CASSLFRAYEQYF
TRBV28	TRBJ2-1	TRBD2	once	TGTGCCAGCATCCCACTGTCTAGCGGGAGGTCCTACAATGAGCAGTTCTTC	CASIPLSSGRSYNEQFF
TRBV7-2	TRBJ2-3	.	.	TGTGCCAGCAGCTCTTCCTTATCGGGTAATACGCAGTATTTT	CASSSSLSGNTQYF
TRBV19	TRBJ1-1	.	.	TGTGCCAGTAGCCCCGGGGTGGGCACTGAAGCTTTCTTT	CASSPGVGTEAFF
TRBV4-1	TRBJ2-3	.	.	TGCGCCAGCAGCCAAGAAGGAGGGCGGACCACAGATACGCAGTATTTT	CASSQEGGRTTDTQYF
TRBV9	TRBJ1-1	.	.	TGTGCCAGCAGCCCGACAGGACAGAACACTGAAGCTTTCTTT	CASSPTGQNTEAFF
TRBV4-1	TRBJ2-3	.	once	TGCGCCAGCAGCCAAGGGCCGACCGGGGGAAACACAGATACGCAGTATTTT	CASSQGPTGGNTDTQYF
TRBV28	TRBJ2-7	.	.	TGTGCCAGCAGTTTAGAAAGGGGACAACTCTACGAGCAGTACTTC	CASSLERGQLYEQYF
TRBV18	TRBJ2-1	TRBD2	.	TGTGCCAGCTCACCGGGAAGCGGGGGGGTATACAATGAGCAGTTCTTC	CASSPGSGGVYNEQFF
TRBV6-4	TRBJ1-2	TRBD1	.	TGTGCCAGCAGCGAAGGGACAGGGGGCGGCTACACCTTC	CASSEGTGGGYTF
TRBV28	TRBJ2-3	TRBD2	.	TGTGCCAGCAGTTTATTCCCGGGACTATCGGCTACAGATACGCAGTATTTT	CASSLFPGLSATDTQYF
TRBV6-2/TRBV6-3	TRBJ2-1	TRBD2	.	TGTGCCAGCAGTTACTCGGGACTAGCGGGAGTATCCTACAATGAGCAGTTCTTC	CASSYSGLAGVSYNEQFF
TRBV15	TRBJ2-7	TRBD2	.	TGTGCCACCAGCCTGATGAGCGGGAGATCCTACGAGCAGTACTTC	CATSLMSGRSYEQYF
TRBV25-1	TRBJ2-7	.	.	TGTGCCAGCAGTGAATTCACCTACGAGCAGTACTTC	CASSEFTYEQYF
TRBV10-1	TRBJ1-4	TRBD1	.	TGCGCCAGCAGTGCGGCAGGGGGTGAAAAACTGTTTTTT	CASSAAGGEKLFF
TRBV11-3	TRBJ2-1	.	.	TGTGCCAGCAGCTTAGATACTAGCCCAGGTGAGCAGTTCTTC	CASSLDTSPGEQFF
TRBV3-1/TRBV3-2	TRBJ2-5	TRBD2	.	TGTGCCAGCAGCCAAGTGACTAGCCGAGAGACCCAGTACTTC	CASSQVTSRETQYF
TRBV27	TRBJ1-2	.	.	TGTGCCAGCTCCCGGACGGGGGGCTTTAGGGGCTACACCTTC	CASSRTGGFRGYTF
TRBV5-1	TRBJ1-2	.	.	TGCGCCAGCAGCTTGGGGGGAGCTGGGGCTAACTATGGCTACACCTTC	CASSLGGAGANYGYTF
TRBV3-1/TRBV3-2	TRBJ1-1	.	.	TGTGCCAGCAGCGAAAGACGGATTCGGGGCACTGAAGCTTTCTTT	CASSERRIRGTEAFF
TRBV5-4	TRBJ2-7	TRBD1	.	TGTGCCAGCAGCATCACGACAGGGGGCGACGACGAGCAGTACTTC	CASSITTGGDDEQYF
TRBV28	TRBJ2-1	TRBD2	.	TGTGCCAGCGGGGGGGGTTCGGGCTCATACAATGAGCAGTTCTTC	CASGGGSGSYNEQFF
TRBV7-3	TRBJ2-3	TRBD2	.	TGTGCCAGCAGCTCGGCGGGGGGTAGCACAGATACGCAGTATTTT	CASSSAGGSTDTQYF
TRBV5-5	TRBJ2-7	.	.	TGTGCCAGCAGCGTTGACAGTGGGGGCCGCGAGCAGTACTTC	CASSVDSGGREQYF
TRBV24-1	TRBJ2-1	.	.	TGTGCCACCAGATCCACAGGGAAATCCTACAATGAGCAGTTCTTC	CATRSTGKSYNEQFF
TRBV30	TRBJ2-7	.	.	TGTGCCTGGAGGACGGACACGTCCTCCTACGAGCAGTACTTC	CAWRTDTSSYEQYF
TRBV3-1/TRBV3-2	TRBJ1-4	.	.	TGTGCCAGCAGCCAAGGAGGGGGTGGCGAAAAACTGTTTTTT	CASSQGGGGEKLFF
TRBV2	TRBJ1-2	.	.	TGTGCCAGCAGTGTAGGGGGGGGCTATGGCTACACCTTC	CASSVGGGYGYTF
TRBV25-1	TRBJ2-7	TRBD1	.	TGTGCCAGCAACCGGGACAGGGGTTACGAGCAGTACTTC	CASNRDRGYEQYF